The 10 T cell receptor beta chains below come from one sample, sequenced in a study of cytomegalovirus exposure and HLA in healthy donors. 60 Vbeta and 13 Jbeta primers were used in PCR. Clones were read by immunoSEQ multiplex PCR, and TCRdb kept only the in-frame ones, dropping some. The repertoire consists of 170,000 or so clones, with 75% occurring once and the leading ten covering 2.9%. Source material: PBMCs. The source of these receptors is a male donor in good health and CMV-seronegative.

V and J are TRBV27 and TRBJ1-5, with 11 bases identical to TRBD1. Trimming took 2 bases from V and 9 from J; bases not matched to a gene: 6. This CDR3 region has 15 residues. Germline CDR1 is MNHEY and CDR2 is SMNVEV (reference sequence). This CDR3 is CASSLTGQGVRPQHF. The CDR3 DNA reads as TGTGCCAGCAGTTTAACGGGACAGGGGGTTCGGCCCCAGCATTTT.

The chain recombines TRBV7-8 with TRBJ1-5; 8 bases match TRBD1. Germline V gene data show CDR1 as SGHVS and CDR2 as FQNEAQ. This CDR3 comprises 15 residues. J gave up 4 bases and V 4 bases, and 6 bases lay outside the gene matches. CDR3 protein: CASSSRTGTNQPQHF. The CDR3 DNA reads TGTGCCAGCAGCTCCCGGACAGGGACTAATCAGCCCCAGCATTTT.

The chain has TRBV6-5 and TRBJ1-5; tentative D call: TRBD1 (5 bases). Germline V gives CDR1 MNHEY, CDR2 SVGAGI. V lost 4 bases and J 0 bases, leaving 10 bases between the germline ends. This CDR3 comprises 15 residues. Here the CDR3 reads CASSSTADSNQPQHF. DNA for the CDR3: TGTGCCAGCAGTTCGACAGCTGATAGCAATCAGCCCCAGCATTTT.

In DNA, the CDR3 is TGTGCCAGCAGCGCCTCGGGACTTTATAATTCACCCCTCCACTTT. Its translation is CASSASGLYNSPLHF. The J gene is TRBJ1-6, the V gene TRBV9, with D possibly matching TRBD1 (5 bases). CDR1 SGDLS and CDR2 YYNGEE come from the germline V gene. CDR3 length: 15 residues. The V gene lost 3 bases and the J gene lost 4 bases, with 11 bases spanning the gap.

This clone has only one observation. CDR3 region: CASSDRDREVNTEAFF. The CDR3 DNA reads TGTGCCAGCAGTGACCGGGACAGGGAAGTGAACACTGAAGCTTTCTTT. The rearrangement joins TRBV25-1 to TRBJ1-1; TRBD1 matches at 9 bases. In germline, CDR1 is MGHDK, CDR2 SYGVNS. The CDR3 extends over 16 amino acids. The J segment lost 0 bases and the V segment lost 3 bases, leaving 5 bases of the junction unmatched.

The chain uses TRBV9 and TRBJ1-4, with TRBD1 identical over 8 bases. Unmatched junction bases numbered 5, after V lost 3 bases and J lost 7 bases. The CDR3 covers 14 residues. CDR1 and CDR2 (germline): SGDLS, YYNGEE. CDR3 amino acids: CASSGGQGAEKLFF. The CDR3 coding sequence is TGTGCCAGCAGCGGCGGACAGGGCGCTGAAAAACTGTTTTTT.

The chain employs TRBV28 and TRBJ1-4, with D unclear. Germline V gene sequence: CDR1 MDHEN, CDR2 SYDVKM. The CDR3 runs 13 residues. V gave up 8 bases and J gave up 6 bases, with 13 bases separating them. The CDR3 is CASSSPGDEKLFF. The CDR3 DNA sequence: TGTGCCAGCTCCTCGCCCGGTGATGAAAAACTGTTTTTT. The entire variable domain, with the rest obtained from reference TRBV28 and TRBJ1-4, is as follows: DVKVTQSSRYLVKRTGEKVFLECVQDMDHENMFWYRQDPGLGLRLIYFSYDVKMKEKGDIPEGYSVSREKKERFSLILESASTNQTSMYLCASSSPGDEKLFFGSGTQLSVL.

Turning to this clone: Different DNA sequences within this sample yield the same CDR3. This rearrangement joins TRBV30 to TRBJ1-2, with 7 bases aligning to TRBD1. V trimming: 4 bases; J trimming: 3 bases; junction bases outside the gene matches: 8. Germline V lookup: CDR1 GTSNPN, CDR2 SVGIG (reference sequence). The CDR3 loop spans 14 amino acids. The DNA for the CDR3 is TGTGCCTGGAACCCAACAGGGGAAGACTATGGCTACACCTTC. Its protein is CAWNPTGEDYGYTF.

This sequence joins TRBV7-2 and TRBJ1-2; 9 nucleotides line up with TRBD1. Looked up from germline, CDR1 is SGHTA and CDR2 is FQGNSA. CDR3 length: 16 amino acids. Trimming at V came to 3 bases and at J to 5 bases, leaving 10 bases not matched to a gene. Written as DNA, the CDR3 is TGTGCCAGCAGCTTGGCATGGTCTGGACAGGGGTATGGCTACACCTTC. It codes for CASSLAWSGQGYGYTF.

This clone was observed once. The rearrangement joins TRBV19 to TRBJ2-1, with 11 positions matching TRBD2. Germline V gene data show CDR1 as LNHDA and CDR2 as SQIVND (reference sequence). The length of the CDR3 is 15 residues. J was trimmed by 4 bases and V by 5 bases; bases with no gene match: 4. The CDR3: CASSQTSGSYNEQFF. The CDR3 DNA reads TGTGCCAGTAGTCAAACTAGCGGGAGTTACAATGAGCAGTTCTTC.